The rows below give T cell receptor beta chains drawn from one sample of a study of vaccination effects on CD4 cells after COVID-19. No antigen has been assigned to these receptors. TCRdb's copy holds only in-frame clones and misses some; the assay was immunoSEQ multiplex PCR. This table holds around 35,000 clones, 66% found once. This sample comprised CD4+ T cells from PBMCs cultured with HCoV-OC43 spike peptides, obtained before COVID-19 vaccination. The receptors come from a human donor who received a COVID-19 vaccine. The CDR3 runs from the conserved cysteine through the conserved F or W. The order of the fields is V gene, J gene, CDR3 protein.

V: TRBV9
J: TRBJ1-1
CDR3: CASSSGYAGAGAFF

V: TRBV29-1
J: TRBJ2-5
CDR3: CSAGLAGGETQYF

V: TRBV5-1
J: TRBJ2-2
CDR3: CASSRYAGTSAFAGELFF

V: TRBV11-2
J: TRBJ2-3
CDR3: CASSPGGRTQYF

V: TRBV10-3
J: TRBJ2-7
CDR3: CAIRGSGQFSYEQYF

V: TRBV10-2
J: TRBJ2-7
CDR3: CASTFQSCRVF

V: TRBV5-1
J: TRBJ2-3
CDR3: CASSRSGLRGLSSTDTQYF

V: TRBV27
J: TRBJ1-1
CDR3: CASNVKMNTEAFF

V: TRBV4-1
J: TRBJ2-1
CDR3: CASSQPMARYEQFF

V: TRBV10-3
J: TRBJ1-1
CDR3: CAISVTGNTEAFF

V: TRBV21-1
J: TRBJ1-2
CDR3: CASSKAHGPSNYGYTF

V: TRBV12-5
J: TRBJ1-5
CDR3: CASGLVGGGSHF

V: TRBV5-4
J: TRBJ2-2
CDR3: CASSGGTAANTGELFF

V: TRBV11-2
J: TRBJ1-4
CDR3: CASSILDRWAEKLFF

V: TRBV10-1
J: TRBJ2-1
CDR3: CASSEFQRTSGVEQFF

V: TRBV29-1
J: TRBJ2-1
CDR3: CSVGSAYGREQFF

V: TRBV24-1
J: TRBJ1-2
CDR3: CATSDADMAYGYTF

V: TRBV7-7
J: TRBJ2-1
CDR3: CASSSGRLAGGPNEQFF

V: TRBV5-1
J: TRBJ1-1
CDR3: CASSPGGRVGTEAFF

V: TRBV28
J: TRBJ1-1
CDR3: CASSYPSLENTEAFF

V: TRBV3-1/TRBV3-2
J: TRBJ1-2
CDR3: CASKGTAYGYTF

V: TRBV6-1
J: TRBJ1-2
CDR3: CASSEESVNYGYTF

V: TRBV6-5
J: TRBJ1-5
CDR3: CASSTGGQPQHF

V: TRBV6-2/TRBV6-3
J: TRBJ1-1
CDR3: CASSYSWEAFF

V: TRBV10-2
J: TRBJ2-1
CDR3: CASSYHNEQFF

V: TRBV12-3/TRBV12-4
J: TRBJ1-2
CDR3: CASSLLQDYGYTF

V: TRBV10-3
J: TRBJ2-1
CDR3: CAISVGDNEQFF

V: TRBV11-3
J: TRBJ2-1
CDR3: CASSLYSGSGASSYNEQFF

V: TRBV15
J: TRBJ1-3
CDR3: CATSARTGLSPGNTIYF

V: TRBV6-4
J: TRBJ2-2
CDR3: CASSHRVFTGELFF

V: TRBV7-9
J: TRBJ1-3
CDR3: CASSSHRGLRNTIYF

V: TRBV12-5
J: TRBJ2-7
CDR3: CASGLGRNEQYF

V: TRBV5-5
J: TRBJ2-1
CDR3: CASSRTGSSYNEQFF

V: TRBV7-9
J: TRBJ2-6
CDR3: CASSTITGAGANVLTF

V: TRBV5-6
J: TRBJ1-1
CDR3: CASSRRLEAFF

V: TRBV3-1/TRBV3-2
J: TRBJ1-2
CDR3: CASSQGDYGYTF

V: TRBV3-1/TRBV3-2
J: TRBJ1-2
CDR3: CASSQELKWGYTF

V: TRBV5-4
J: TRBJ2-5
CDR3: CASSLPGDRAVTQYF

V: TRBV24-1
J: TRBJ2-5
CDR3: CATSDLNRGKIQETQYF

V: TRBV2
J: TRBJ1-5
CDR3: CASTNGAGYQPQHF

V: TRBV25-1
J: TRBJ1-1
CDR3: CASSGGTRGAFF

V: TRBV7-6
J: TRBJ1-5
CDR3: CASSLSSGLNQPQHF